One sample yielded the 13 T cell receptor beta chains listed below, sequenced in a study of Ad26.COV2.S vaccination and SARS-CoV-2 variants. Treatment reported: roughly 20 received Ad26.COV2.S at low or high dose, single or two shots; about 5 received placebo; per-sample allocation not given. Samples analyzed were those drawn on day 63 after the first vaccine or placebo injection. Here immunoSEQ multiplex PCR was the method, and the copy in TCRdb shows in-frame clones only, minus some. The data hold approximately 300,000 clones, with roughly 80% observed a single time. The sample consisted of peripheral blood, taken in a trial of Ad26.COV2.S vaccine versus placebo. These receptors came from a person aged 18-60 years who received the Ad26.COV2.S COVID-19 vaccine or a placebo.

J is TRBJ1-1 and V is TRBV6-5; D is uncertain. V was shortened by 6 bases and J by 0 bases, with 14 bases between the two germline ends. CDR1 is MNHEY, CDR2 SVGAGI, per germline. The CDR3 is made up of 15 amino acids. The CDR3 here is CASRKTQGLNTEAFF. For the CDR3, the DNA is TGTGCCAGCAGGAAGACACAAGGGCTGAACACTGAAGCTTTCTTT.

This clone was counted once. The V gene is TRBV27, the J gene TRBJ2-5; the D gene is possibly TRBD1 (5 bases). Trimming removed 3 bases at V and 2 bases at J, with 10 bases between. CDR3 length equals 14 residues. Per the germline V gene, CDR1 is MNHEY and CDR2 is SMNVEV (reference sequence). The CDR3 here is CASSLQGLQETQYF. The CDR3 nucleotides are TGTGCCAGCAGTTTGCAGGGTCTTCAAGAGACCCAGTACTTC.

The V and J genes are TRBV9 and TRBJ1-3; D not certain. Germline V lookup: CDR1 SGDLS, CDR2 YYNGEE. This CDR3 comprises 17 residues. The germline V and J ends were trimmed by 4 bases and 4 bases, with 21 bases remaining between them. CDR3 amino acids: CASSPLSARVSGNTIYF. CDR3 nucleotides: TGTGCCAGCAGCCCGCTTTCGGCGAGGGTATCCGGAAACACCATATATTTT.

The gene calls are TRBV25-1 and TRBJ2-5, with TRBD2 matching over 7 bases. Germline V gene lookup returns CDR1 MGHDK and CDR2 SYGVNS. The CDR3 extends over 15 amino acids. Trimming at V came to 2 bases and at J to 4 bases, leaving 7 bases not matched to a gene. CDR3 amino acids: CASSEGRWGGETQYF. CDR3 DNA sequence: TGTGCCAGCAGTGAAGGACGCTGGGGGGGAGAGACCCAGTACTTC.

This clone was seen a single time. The rearrangement links TRBV12-3 or TRBV12-4 to TRBJ2-7; 9 bases are shared with TRBD2. The ends lost 6 bases at V and 6 bases at J; junction bases unmatched: 6. CDR3 size: 13 residues. The CDR3 sequence: CASSLAGGTEQYF. CDR3 DNA: TGTGCCAGCAGCCTGGCGGGGGGGACCGAGCAGTACTTC.

This clone has only one observation. V is TRBV5-1 and J is TRBJ2-2, with D perhaps TRBD1 (7 bases). In germline, CDR1 is SGHRS, CDR2 YFSETQ. The CDR3 spans 17 residues. The V end was cut by 2 bases, the J end by 7 bases, with 21 bases between. The CDR3 DNA reads as TGCGCCAGCAGCTTCGGTTTGCCAGGGGGGCCCGGCGGGGAGCTGTTTTTT. It encodes CASSFGLPGGPGGELFF.

The V gene is TRBV30, the J gene TRBJ1-6, with 7 positions matching TRBD1. The CDR3 length is 14 residues. The germline gives CDR1 GTSNPN, CDR2 SVGIG (reference sequence). After removal of 3 bases from V and 10 bases from J, the junction contained 9 bases not matched to a gene. CDR3 bases: TGTGCCTGGAGAAAGACAGGGAATAGATCACCCCTCCACTTT. As protein: CAWRKTGNRSPLHF.

The chain recombines TRBV10-1 with TRBJ2-1; D unresolved. The CDR3 runs 15 residues. Germline V gene sequence: CDR1 WNHNN, CDR2 SYGVQD (reference sequence). V shed 1 base and J shed 0 bases, with 7 bases lying between them. In nucleotides, the CDR3 is TGCGCCAGCAGTGAGTACGGCAGCTCCTACAATGAGCAGTTCTTC. It encodes CASSEYGSSYNEQFF.

The CDR3 DNA reads TGTGCCAGCAGCTTAGTGGCGGGTTCTGAAGCTTTCTTT. This encodes CASSLVAGSEAFF. J is TRBJ1-1 and V is TRBV7-9; D is unresolved. Germline CDR1 and CDR2: SEHNR and FQNEAQ (reference sequence). V lost 1 base, J lost 6 bases, and 9 bases lay in between. The CDR3 contains 13 residues.

This chain joins TRBV6-5 and TRBJ1-3; D gene unclear. Trimming pared 0 bases from V and 2 bases from J, leaving 5 bases between. Germline lookup yields CDR1 MNHEY and CDR2 SVGAGI. The CDR3 is made up of 14 amino acids. The CDR3 here is CASSYSEAGNTIYF. The CDR3 nucleotides are TGTGCCAGCAGTTACTCGGAGGCTGGAAACACCATATATTTT.

This chain joins TRBV5-5 and TRBJ1-6; D is possibly TRBD1 (5 bases). Germline V gene lookup returns CDR1 SGHKS and CDR2 YYEKEE (reference sequence). The CDR3 is 16 amino acids. Trimming cost V 4 bases and J 0 bases, with 11 bases left between them. In DNA form, the CDR3 reads TGTGCCAGCAGCCCGACGGACATCTCCTATAATTCACCCCTCCACTTT. It yields the protein CASSPTDISYNSPLHF. Full variable domain (outside the CDR3, taken from reference TRBV5-5 and TRBJ1-6): DAGVTQSPTHLIKTRGQQVTLRCSPISGHKSVSWYQQVLGQGPQFIFQYYEKEERGRGNFPDRFSARQFPNYSSELNVNALLLGDSALYLCASSPTDISYNSPLHFGNGTRLTVT.

V is TRBV4-1 and J is TRBJ2-5; 10 bases match TRBD2. Germline CDR1 reads MGHRA; CDR2 reads YSYEKL. The J segment lost 5 bases and the V segment lost 0 bases, leaving 9 bases of the junction unmatched. The CDR3 runs 17 residues. The CDR3 protein is CASSQDGASGGLETQYF. The CDR3, as DNA: TGCGCCAGCAGCCAAGATGGGGCTAGCGGGGGTCTTGAGACCCAGTACTTC.

This chain uses TRBV27 with TRBJ1-5, with 7 bases identical to TRBD1. Germline V gives CDR1 MNHEY, CDR2 SMNVEV (reference sequence). Trimming removed 6 bases from V and 7 bases from J; junction bases left unmatched: 9. The CDR3 runs to 14 residues. CDR3 bases: TGTGCCAGCAGACCTGAAGGGGGCGGACAGCCCCAGCATTTT. Translation gives CASRPEGGGQPQHF.